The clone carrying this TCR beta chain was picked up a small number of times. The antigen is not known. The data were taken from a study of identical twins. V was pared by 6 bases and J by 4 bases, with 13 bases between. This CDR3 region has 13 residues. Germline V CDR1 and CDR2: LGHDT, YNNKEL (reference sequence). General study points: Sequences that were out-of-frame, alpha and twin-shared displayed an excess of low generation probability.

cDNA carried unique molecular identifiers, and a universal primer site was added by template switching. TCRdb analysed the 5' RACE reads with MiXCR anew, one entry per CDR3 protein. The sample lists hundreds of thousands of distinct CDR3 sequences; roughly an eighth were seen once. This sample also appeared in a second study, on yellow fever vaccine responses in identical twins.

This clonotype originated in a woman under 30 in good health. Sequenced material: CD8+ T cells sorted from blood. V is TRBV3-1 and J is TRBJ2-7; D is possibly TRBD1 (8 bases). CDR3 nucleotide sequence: TGTGCCAGCAGGCAACAGGGGGGGTACGAGCAGTACGTC. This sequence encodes CASRQQGGYEQYV.